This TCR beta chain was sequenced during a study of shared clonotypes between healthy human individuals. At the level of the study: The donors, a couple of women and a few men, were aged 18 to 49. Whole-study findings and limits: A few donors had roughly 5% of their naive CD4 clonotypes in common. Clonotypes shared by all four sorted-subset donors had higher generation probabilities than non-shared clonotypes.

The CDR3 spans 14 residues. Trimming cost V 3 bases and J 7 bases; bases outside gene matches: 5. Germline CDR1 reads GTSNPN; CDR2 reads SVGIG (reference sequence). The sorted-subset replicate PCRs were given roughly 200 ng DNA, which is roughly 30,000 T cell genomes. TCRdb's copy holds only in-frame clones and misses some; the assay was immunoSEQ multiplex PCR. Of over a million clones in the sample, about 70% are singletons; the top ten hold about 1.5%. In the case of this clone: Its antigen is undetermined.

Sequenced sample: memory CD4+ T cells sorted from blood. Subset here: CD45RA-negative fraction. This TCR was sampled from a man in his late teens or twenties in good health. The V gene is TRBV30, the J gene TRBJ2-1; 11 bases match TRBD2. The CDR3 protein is CAWRTSGSINEQFF. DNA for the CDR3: TGTGCCTGGAGAACTAGCGGGAGTATAAATGAGCAGTTCTTC.